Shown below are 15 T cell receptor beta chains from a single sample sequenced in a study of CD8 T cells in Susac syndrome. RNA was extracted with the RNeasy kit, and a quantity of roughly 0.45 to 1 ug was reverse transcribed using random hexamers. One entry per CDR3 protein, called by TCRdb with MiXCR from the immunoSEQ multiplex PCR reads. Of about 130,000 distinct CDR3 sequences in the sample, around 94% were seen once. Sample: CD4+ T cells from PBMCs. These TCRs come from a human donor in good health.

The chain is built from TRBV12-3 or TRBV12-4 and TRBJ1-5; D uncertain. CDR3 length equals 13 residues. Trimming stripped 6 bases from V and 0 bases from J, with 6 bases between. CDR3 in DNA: TGTGCCAGCAGCTTTTATAGCAATCAGCCCCAGCATTTT. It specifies CASSFYSNQPQHF.

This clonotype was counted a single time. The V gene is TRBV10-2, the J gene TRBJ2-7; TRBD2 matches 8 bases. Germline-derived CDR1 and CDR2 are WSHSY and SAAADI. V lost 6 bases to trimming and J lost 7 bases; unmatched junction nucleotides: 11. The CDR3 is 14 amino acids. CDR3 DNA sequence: TGCGCCAGCAGCGGTACTAGCGGTTTAGGGGAGCAGTACTTC. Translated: CASSGTSGLGEQYF.

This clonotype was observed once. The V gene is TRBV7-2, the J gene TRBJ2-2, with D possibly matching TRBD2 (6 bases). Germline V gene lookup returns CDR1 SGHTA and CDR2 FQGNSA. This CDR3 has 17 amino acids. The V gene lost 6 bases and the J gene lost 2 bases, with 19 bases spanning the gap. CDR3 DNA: TGTGCCAGCAGTCCTTCCCCGGCGGGGCTTAACACCGGGGAGCTGTTTTTT. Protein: CASSPSPAGLNTGELFF.

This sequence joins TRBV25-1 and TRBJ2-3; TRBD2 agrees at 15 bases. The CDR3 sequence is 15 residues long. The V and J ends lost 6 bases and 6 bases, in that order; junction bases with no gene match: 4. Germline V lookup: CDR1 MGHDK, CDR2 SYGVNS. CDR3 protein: CASRWTSGRGDTQYF. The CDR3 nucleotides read TGTGCCAGCAGATGGACTAGCGGGAGGGGGGATACGCAGTATTTT.

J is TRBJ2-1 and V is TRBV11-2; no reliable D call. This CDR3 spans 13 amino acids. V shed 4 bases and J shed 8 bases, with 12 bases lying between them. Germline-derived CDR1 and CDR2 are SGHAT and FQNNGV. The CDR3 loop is CASSSAPDDEQFF. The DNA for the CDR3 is TGTGCCAGCAGCTCTGCTCCAGACGATGAGCAGTTCTTC.

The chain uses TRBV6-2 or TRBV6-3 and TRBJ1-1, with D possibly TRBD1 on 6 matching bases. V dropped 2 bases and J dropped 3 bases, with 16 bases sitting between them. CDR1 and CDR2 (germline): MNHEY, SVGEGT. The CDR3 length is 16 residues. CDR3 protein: CASSYPLWGRDTEAFF. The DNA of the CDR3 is TGTGCCAGCAGTTACCCTCTCTGGGGGCGAGACACTGAAGCTTTCTTT.

The CDR3 is CAISRGETQYF. Written as DNA, the CDR3 is TGTGCCATCAGTAGGGGGGAGACCCAGTACTTC. The V and J genes are TRBV10-3 and TRBJ2-5; TRBD1 is a possible D gene (6 bases). Per germline, CDR1 ENHRY and CDR2 SYGVKD. The CDR3 consists of 11 residues. Trimming removed 5 bases at V and 5 bases at J, with 6 bases between.

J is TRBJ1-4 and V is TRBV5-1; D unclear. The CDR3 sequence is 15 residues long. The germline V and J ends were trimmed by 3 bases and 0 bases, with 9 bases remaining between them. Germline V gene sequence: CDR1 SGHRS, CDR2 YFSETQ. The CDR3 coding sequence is TGCGCCAGCAGCTGGGATGGGACAACTAATGAAAAACTGTTTTTT. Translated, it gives CASSWDGTTNEKLFF. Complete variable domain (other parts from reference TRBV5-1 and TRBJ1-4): KAGVTQTPRYLIKTRGQQVTLSCSPISGHRSVSWYQQTPGQGLQFLFEYFSETQRNKGNFPGRFSGRQFSNSRSEMNVSTLELGDSALYLCASSWDGTTNEKLFFGSGTQLSVL.

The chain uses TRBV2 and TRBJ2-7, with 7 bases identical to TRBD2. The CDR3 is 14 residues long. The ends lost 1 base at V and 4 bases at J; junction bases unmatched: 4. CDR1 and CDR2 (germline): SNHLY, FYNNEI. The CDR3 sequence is CASSEDRGVYEQYF. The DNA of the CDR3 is TGTGCCAGCAGTGAAGATCGGGGGGTGTACGAGCAGTACTTC.

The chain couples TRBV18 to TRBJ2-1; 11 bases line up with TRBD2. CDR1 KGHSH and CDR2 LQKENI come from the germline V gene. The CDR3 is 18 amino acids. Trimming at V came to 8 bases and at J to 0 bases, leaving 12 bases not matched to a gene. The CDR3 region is CASEHLAGGSSSYNEQFF. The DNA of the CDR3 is TGTGCCAGCGAGCACCTAGCGGGAGGTTCGAGCTCCTACAATGAGCAGTTCTTC.

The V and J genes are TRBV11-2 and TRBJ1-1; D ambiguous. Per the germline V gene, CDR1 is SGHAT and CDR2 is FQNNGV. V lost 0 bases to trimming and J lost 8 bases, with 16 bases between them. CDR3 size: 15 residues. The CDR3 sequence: CASSLDGRVLREAFF. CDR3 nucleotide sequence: TGTGCCAGCAGCTTAGATGGGCGGGTCCTGAGGGAAGCTTTCTTT.

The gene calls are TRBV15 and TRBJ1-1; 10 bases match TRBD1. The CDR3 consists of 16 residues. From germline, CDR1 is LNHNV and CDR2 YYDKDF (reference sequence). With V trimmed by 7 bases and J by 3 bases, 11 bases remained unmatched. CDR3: CATINDRGRPDTEAFF. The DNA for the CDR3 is TGTGCCACCATTAACGACAGGGGGCGACCCGACACTGAAGCTTTCTTT.

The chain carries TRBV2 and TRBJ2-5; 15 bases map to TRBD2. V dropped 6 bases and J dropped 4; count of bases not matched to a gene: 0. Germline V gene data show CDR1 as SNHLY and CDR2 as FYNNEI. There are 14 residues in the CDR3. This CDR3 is CASRGLAGGETQYF. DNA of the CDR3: TGTGCCAGCAGGGGACTAGCGGGAGGAGAGACCCAGTACTTC.

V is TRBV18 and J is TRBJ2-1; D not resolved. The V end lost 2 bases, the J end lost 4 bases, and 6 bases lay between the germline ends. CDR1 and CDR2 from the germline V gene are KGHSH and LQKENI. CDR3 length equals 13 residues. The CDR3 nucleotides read TGTGCCAGCTCACCATACGAATACAATGAGCAGTTCTTC. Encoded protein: CASSPYEYNEQFF.

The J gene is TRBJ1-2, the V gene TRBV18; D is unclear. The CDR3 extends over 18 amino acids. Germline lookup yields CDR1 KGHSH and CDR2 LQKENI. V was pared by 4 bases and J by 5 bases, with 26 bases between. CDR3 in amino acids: CASSQIPGRAAFWYGYTF. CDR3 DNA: TGTGCCAGCTCACAAATACCCGGGAGAGCCGCTTTTTGGTATGGCTACACCTTC.